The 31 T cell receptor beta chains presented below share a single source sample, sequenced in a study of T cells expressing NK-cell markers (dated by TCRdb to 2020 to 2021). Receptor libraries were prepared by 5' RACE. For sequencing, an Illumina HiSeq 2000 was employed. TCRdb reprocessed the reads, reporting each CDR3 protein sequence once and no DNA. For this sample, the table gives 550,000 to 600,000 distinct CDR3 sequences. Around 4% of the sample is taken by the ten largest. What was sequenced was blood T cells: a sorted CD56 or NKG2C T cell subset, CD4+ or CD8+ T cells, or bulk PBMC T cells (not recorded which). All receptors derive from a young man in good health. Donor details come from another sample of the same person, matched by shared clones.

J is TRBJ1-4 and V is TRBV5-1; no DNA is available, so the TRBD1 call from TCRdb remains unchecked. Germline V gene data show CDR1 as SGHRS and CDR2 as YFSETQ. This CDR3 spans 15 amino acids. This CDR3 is CASSSAGTGSEKLFF. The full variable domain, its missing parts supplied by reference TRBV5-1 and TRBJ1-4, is KAGVTQTPRYLIKTRGQQVTLSCSPISGHRSVSWYQQTPGQGLQFLFEYFSETQRNKGNFPGRFSGRQFSNSRSEMNVSTLELGDSALYLCASSSAGTGSEKLFFGSGTQLSVL.

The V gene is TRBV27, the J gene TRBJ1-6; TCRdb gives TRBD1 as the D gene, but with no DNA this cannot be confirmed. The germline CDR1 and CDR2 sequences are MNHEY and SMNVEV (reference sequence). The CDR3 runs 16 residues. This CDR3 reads CASSFGGRIGNSPLHF.

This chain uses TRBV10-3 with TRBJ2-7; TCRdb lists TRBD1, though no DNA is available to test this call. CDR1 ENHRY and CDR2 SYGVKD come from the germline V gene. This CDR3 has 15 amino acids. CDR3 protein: CANYPLDRGYDEQYF.

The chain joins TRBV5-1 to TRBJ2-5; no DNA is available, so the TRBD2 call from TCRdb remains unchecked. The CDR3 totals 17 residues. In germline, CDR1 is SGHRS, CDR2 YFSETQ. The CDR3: CASSLAGGRANQETQYF.

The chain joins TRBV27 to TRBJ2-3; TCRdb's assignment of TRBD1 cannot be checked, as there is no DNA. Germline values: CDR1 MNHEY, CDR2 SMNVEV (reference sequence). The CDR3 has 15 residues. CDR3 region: CASTPLGLAPDTQYF.

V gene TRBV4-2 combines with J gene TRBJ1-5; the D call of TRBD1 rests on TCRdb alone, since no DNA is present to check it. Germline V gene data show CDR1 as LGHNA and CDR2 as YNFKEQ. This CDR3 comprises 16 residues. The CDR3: CASSQDRRAGNQPQHF.

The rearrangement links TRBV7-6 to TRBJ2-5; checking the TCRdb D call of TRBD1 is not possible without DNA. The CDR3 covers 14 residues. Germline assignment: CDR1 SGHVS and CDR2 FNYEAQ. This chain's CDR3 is CASSLGAGEETQYF.

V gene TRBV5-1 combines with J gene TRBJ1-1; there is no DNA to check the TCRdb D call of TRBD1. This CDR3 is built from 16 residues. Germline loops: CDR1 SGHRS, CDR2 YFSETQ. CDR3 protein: CASSLHGGVGGTEAFF.

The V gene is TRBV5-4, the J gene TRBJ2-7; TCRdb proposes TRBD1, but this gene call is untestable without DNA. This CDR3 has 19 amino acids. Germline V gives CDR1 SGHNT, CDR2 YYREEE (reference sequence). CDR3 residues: CASSLVGRSQSIVGYEQYF.

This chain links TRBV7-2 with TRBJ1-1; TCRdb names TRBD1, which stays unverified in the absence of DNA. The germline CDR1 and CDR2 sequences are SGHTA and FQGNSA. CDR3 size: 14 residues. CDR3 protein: CASSLAGKAAEAFF.

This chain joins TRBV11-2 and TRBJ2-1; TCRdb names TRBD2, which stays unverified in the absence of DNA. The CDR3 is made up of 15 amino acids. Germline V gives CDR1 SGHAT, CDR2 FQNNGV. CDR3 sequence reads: CASSLGTSGNGEQFF.

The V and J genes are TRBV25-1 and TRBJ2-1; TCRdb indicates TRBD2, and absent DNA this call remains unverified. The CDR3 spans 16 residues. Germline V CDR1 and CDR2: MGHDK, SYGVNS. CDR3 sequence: CASRGGGPSSYNEQFF.

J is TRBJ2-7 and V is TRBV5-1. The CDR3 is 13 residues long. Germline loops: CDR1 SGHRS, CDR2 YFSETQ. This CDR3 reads CASSQGTTYEQYF.

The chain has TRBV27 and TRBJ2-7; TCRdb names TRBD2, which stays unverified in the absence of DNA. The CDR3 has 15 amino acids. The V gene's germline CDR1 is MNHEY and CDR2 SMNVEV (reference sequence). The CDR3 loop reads CASSLGPYGTYEQYF.

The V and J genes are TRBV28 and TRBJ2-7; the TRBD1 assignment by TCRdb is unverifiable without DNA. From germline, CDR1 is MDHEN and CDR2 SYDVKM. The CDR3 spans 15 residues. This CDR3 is CASSSTGFHGYEQYF.

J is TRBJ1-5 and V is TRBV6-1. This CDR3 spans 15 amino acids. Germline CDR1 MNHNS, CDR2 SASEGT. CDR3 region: CASSEQDGSNQPQHF.

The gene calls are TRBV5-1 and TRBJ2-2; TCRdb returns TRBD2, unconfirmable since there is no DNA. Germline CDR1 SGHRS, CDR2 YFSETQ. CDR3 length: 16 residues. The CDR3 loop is CASSRGLGGGTGGLFF.

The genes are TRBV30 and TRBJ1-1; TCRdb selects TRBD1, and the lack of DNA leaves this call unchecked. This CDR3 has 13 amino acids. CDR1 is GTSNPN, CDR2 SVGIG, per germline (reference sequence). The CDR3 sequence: CAWSRQTGTEAFF.

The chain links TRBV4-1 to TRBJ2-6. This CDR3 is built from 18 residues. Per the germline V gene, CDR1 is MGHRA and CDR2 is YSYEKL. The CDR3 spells CASSRQVGPNSGANVLTF.

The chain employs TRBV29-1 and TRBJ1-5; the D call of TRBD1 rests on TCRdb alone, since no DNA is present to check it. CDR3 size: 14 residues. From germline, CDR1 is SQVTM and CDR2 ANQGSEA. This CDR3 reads CSVASTGRNQPQHF.

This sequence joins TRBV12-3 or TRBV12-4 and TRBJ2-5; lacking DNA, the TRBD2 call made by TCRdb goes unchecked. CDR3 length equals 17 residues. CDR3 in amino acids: CASSQGVAGAEGETQYF.

Here the CDR3 reads CATSRDMILETQYF. The rearrangement uses TRBV15 and TRBJ2-5. The CDR3 totals 14 residues. Germline CDR1 is LNHNV and CDR2 is YYDKDF (reference sequence).

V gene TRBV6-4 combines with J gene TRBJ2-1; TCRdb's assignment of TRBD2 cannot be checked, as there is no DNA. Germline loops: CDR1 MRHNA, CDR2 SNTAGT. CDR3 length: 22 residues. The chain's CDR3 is CASSPPADGLAGAVIPINEQFF.

CDR3 amino acids: CASSRTTQANTGELFF. J is TRBJ2-2 and V is TRBV3-1. The CDR3 has 16 residues. Germline lookup yields CDR1 LGHDT and CDR2 YNNKEL (reference sequence).

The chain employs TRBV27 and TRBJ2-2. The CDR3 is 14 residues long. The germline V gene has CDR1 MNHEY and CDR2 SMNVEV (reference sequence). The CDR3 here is CASSFSRNTGELFF.

The CDR3 here is CASSQAVTSGSDTQYF. The V gene is TRBV4-3, the J gene TRBJ2-3; the TCRdb D gene call, TRBD2, has no DNA to confirm it. The germline V gene has CDR1 LGHNA and CDR2 YSLEER. The CDR3 length is 16 residues.

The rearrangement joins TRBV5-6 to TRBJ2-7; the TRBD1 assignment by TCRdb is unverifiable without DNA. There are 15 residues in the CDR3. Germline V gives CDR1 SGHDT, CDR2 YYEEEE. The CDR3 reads CASSYRAVPTYEQYF.

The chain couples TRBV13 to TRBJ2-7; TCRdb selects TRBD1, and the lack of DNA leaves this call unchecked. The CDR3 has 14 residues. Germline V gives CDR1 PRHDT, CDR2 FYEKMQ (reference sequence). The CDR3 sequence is CASSLLGRAYEQYF.

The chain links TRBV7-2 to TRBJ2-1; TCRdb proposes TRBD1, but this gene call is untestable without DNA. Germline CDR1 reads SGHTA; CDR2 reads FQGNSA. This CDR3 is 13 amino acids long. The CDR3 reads CASSRAGAEVQFF.

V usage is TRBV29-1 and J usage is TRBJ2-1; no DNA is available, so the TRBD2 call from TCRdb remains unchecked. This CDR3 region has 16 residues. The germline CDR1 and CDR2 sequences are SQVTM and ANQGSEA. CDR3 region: CSSGGIAGGPWNEQFF.

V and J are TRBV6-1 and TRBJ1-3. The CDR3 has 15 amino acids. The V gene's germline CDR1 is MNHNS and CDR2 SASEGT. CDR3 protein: CASLLGIATGNTIYF.